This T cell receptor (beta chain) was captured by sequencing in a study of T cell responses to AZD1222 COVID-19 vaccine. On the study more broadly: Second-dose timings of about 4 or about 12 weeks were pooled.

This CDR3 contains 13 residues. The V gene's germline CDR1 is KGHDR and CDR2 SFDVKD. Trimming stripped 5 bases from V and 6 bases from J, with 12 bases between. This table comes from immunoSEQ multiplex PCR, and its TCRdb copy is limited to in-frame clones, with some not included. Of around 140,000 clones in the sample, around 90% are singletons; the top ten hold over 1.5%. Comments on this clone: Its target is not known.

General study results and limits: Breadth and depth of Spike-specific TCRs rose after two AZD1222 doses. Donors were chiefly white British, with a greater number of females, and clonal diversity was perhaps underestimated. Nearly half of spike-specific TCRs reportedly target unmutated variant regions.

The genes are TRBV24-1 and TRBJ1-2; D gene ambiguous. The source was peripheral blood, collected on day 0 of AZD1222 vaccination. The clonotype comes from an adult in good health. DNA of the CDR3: TGTGCCACCAGTGGAAGTGGCATAGATGGCTACACCTTC. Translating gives CATSGSGIDGYTF.